The T cell receptor (beta chain) described here comes from a study of Graves' ophthalmopathy and Graves' hyperthyroidism. The study recruited hyperthyroidism patients aged 18 to 65 who were newly diagnosed, under 2 months' duration. Exclusion applied to patients with other autoimmune diseases, uncontrolled infections, pregnancy or lactation. This clonotype turned up a few times. Its antigen is not identified. Amplification of TCR beta CDR3 regions used RNA transcripts. RT-PCR with HTBI primers came first, then second-round multiplex PCR. TCRdb reprocessed the multiplex PCR reads with MiXCR, giving one entry per CDR3 protein. The repertoire has about 550,000 distinct CDR3 sequences, 39% of them found once; the top ten carry 4% to 5%. Regarding the study as a whole: Blood was where most expanded thyroid clonotypes above 0.001 frequency also turned up. Both a roughly 65% sensitivity and an approximately 74% specificity characterized the model's predictions of ophthalmopathy progression.

CDR1 SGHTA and CDR2 FQGNSA come from the germline V gene. J lost 4 bases, V lost 4 bases, and 13 bases had no gene match. This CDR3 is built from 17 residues. V is TRBV7-2 and J is TRBJ1-3; 7 bases are shared with TRBD1. Source material: peripheral blood or thyroid tissue (not recorded which). The clonotype was recovered from an adult man with Graves' hyperthyroidism. Written as DNA, the CDR3 is TGTGCCAGCAGCTCCTACACTCAGGGGGATGCAGGAAACACCATATATTTT. This encodes CASSSYTQGDAGNTIYF.